This TCR beta chain was sequenced in a study of blood T cell repertoires in COVID-19. Study-level information: Samples came from the United States, Italy and Spain, spanning acute and convalescent COVID-19. Sources were T cells, B-cell-depleted T cells, or PBMCs; the material itself was cDNA or gDNA.

Germline CDR1 MNHEY, CDR2 SVGEGT. This CDR3 has 13 residues. The germline V and J ends were trimmed by 0 bases and 5 bases, with 7 bases remaining between them. In the authors' workflow: Amplification of reference gene primers provided the estimated nucleated cell counts. Method: immunoSEQ multiplex PCR; TCRdb's copy keeps in-frame clones and lacks some. Clonal size and the V and J genes are those of that table, whereas D and trimming came from the DNA. The sample lists approximately 180,000 clones, about 75% occurring once. The chain carries TRBV6-2 or TRBV6-3 and TRBJ1-1; no clear D. Sequenced input: peripheral blood. The sequence came from a woman in her 70s with acute or convalescent COVID-19. The CDR3 bases are TGTGCCAGCAGTTACTCGGAGCGTACTGAAGCTTTCTTT. It encodes CASSYSERTEAFF.